The 15 T cell receptor beta chains below come from one sample, sequenced in a study of cytomegalovirus exposure and HLA in healthy donors. PCR amplification relied on 60 Vbeta primers (plus 13 Jbeta primers). Produced via immunoSEQ multiplex PCR; TCRdb's table is partial and in-frame only. The sample lists 150,000 to 200,000 clones; around 81% were seen once. The sequenced material came from PBMCs. The receptors here all came from a young man in good health and CMV-seronegative.

By frequency in the sample, this clone is medium-sized. This chain uses TRBV19 with TRBJ2-1; 8 bases map to TRBD1. The CDR3 loop spans 14 amino acids. With V trimmed by 6 bases and J by 2 bases, 3 bases remained unmatched. CDR1 LNHDA and CDR2 SQIVND come from the germline V gene (reference sequence). DNA of the CDR3: TGTGCCAGTAGACGGACAGGGACCTACAATGAGCAGTTCTTC. This sequence encodes CASRRTGTYNEQFF.

The chain employs TRBV29-1 and TRBJ2-7, with TRBD2 identical over 8 bases. Germline V gene sequence: CDR1 SQVTM, CDR2 ANQGSEA. The V segment lost 4 bases and the J segment 0 bases; nucleotides outside the gene matches: 5. This CDR3 is 14 amino acids long. CDR3 in amino acids: CSVVERGISYEQYF. DNA for the CDR3: TGCAGCGTTGTAGAGCGGGGGATCTCCTACGAGCAGTACTTC.

The chain is built from TRBV28 and TRBJ2-5; TRBD2 matches at 8 bases. This CDR3 is built from 13 residues. Germline V gene lookup returns CDR1 MDHEN and CDR2 SYDVKM. The J segment lost 7 bases and the V segment lost 5 bases, leaving 6 bases of the junction unmatched. In DNA, the CDR3 is TGTGCCAGCAGTCCGGGGACTAGGGGGACCCAGTACTTC. This encodes CASSPGTRGTQYF.

To note about this clone: The junction departs from germline at one end; a sequencing error may be responsible. The V gene is TRBV7-7, the J gene TRBJ2-1, with TRBD1 matching over 12 bases. The CDR3 contains 15 residues. From germline, CDR1 is SSHAT and CDR2 FNYEAQ (reference sequence). The CDR3 DNA follows: TGTGCTAGCAGCTTGGGACAGGGGGCTGACAATGAGCAGTTCTTC. It encodes CASSLGQGADNEQFF.

The chain joins TRBV19 to TRBJ2-7; 10 positions agree with TRBD1. The CDR3 runs to 14 residues. V lost 5 bases to trimming and J lost 3 bases; unmatched junction nucleotides: 4. Germline-derived CDR1 and CDR2 are LNHDA and SQIVND (reference sequence). CDR3 nucleotides: TGTGCCAGTAGTCCCCGGGACAGGGGCTACGAGCAGTACTTC. Its protein product is CASSPRDRGYEQYF.

The genes are TRBV11-1 and TRBJ2-3; the D is unclear. CDR1 and CDR2 (germline): SGHAT, FQDESV (reference sequence). The CDR3 runs to 15 residues. V was cut by 1 base and J by 4 bases, with 12 bases left in between. Written as DNA, the CDR3 is TGTGCCAGCAGCTTAGTATCTGCGCGTCCAGATACGCAGTATTTT. This codes for CASSLVSARPDTQYF.

This chain links TRBV4-3 with TRBJ2-3; weak D call: TRBD2 (6 bases). The ends were cut back, 0 bases at V and 5 bases at J, with 12 bases in the middle. The CDR3 has 15 amino acids. Germline CDR1 and CDR2: LGHNA and YSLEER. CDR3 amino acids: CASSQEWRVGDTQYF. CDR3 bases: TGCGCCAGCAGCCAAGAGTGGAGGGTTGGAGATACGCAGTATTTT.

The chain uses TRBV28 and TRBJ2-5; 7 bases align to TRBD1. CDR1 MDHEN and CDR2 SYDVKM come from the germline V gene. This CDR3 is built from 13 residues. Trimming cost V 3 bases and J 2 bases; bases outside gene matches: 0. DNA of the CDR3: TGTGCCAGCAGTTTCAGGGGGCAAGAGACCCAGTACTTC. It encodes CASSFRGQETQYF.

This rearrangement joins TRBV4-2 to TRBJ1-2; possibly TRBD1 for D (6 bases). V lost 0 bases and J 0 bases, leaving 14 bases between the germline ends. Germline V gives CDR1 LGHNA, CDR2 YNFKEQ. This CDR3 spans 17 amino acids. The CDR3 sequence is CASSQDIGGGANYGYTF. DNA for the CDR3: TGTGCCAGCAGCCAAGATATCGGCGGGGGCGCTAACTATGGCTACACCTTC.

CDR3: CASSFRGPTDTQYF. CDR3 DNA sequence: TGTGCCAGCAGCTTTCGGGGTCCGACAGATACGCAGTATTTT. The chain joins TRBV11-3 to TRBJ2-3; D might be TRBD2 (5 bases). The CDR3 loop spans 14 amino acids. Germline CDR1 reads SGHNT; CDR2 reads YENEEA. V was trimmed by 3 bases and J by 3 bases, leaving 10 bases between them.

V is TRBV18 and J is TRBJ2-7; 8 bases match TRBD2. Germline CDR1 KGHSH, CDR2 LQKENI. The V gene end was trimmed by 5 bases and the J gene end by 3 bases; junction bases not matched to a gene: 6. CDR3 size: 14 residues. The CDR3 protein is CASSASSGHYEQYF. CDR3 bases: TGTGCCAGCTCAGCCTCTAGCGGGCACTACGAGCAGTACTTC.

In DNA form, the CDR3 reads TGCGCCAGCAGCTCGGACTACTATGGCTACACCTTC. It encodes CASSSDYYGYTF. The chain joins TRBV5-1 to TRBJ1-2; D call uncertain. Trimming left V 3 bases short and J 3 bases short, with 6 bases between. Germline V gene sequence: CDR1 SGHRS, CDR2 YFSETQ. The CDR3 consists of 12 residues.

V and J are TRBV15 and TRBJ1-5, with 7 nucleotides matching TRBD1. This CDR3 spans 16 amino acids. Germline CDR1 is LNHNV and CDR2 is YYDKDF (reference sequence). V dropped 8 bases and J dropped 1; count of bases not matched to a gene: 11. This CDR3 reads CATQEFQGGSNQPQHF. The CDR3 region has the DNA TGTGCCACCCAAGAGTTCCAGGGGGGAAGCAATCAGCCCCAGCATTTT.

The chain is built from TRBV5-5 and TRBJ1-5, with 8 bases aligning to TRBD1. The CDR3 loop spans 17 amino acids. The V and J ends lost 5 bases and 2 bases, in that order; junction bases with no gene match: 12. Per germline, CDR1 SGHKS and CDR2 YYEKEE (reference sequence). The CDR3 here is CASSPITGGWGNQPQHF. The CDR3 bases are TGTGCCAGCAGTCCAATTACAGGGGGATGGGGCAATCAGCCCCAGCATTTT. The whole variable domain, remainder taken from reference TRBV5-5 and TRBJ1-5, is DAGVTQSPTHLIKTRGQQVTLRCSPISGHKSVSWYQQVLGQGPQFIFQYYEKEERGRGNFPDRFSARQFPNYSSELNVNALLLGDSALYLCASSPITGGWGNQPQHFGDGTRLSIL.

The V and J genes are TRBV7-9 and TRBJ1-2, with TRBD1 as a possible D gene (5 bases). This CDR3 is built from 14 residues. Per the germline V gene, CDR1 is SEHNR and CDR2 is FQNEAQ (reference sequence). The germline V and J ends were trimmed by 5 bases and 8 bases, with 18 bases remaining between them. The DNA for the CDR3 is TGTGCCAGCAGCCCAAATAGTCGGGGGAAAGGCTACACCTTC. It codes for CASSPNSRGKGYTF.